The 32 T cell receptor beta chains below all came from one sample that was sequenced in a study of cytomegalovirus exposure and HLA in healthy donors. Sequencing used immunoSEQ multiplex PCR; TCRdb keeps in-frame clones, though not all of them. The table records about 160,000 clones, approximately 87% of them present only once. The sample comprised PBMCs. The source of these receptors is a woman in her 30s in good health and CMV-seronegative.

The rearrangement joins TRBV28 to TRBJ1-5; TRBD1 matches 9 bases. The CDR3 spans 17 residues. Germline V gene sequence: CDR1 MDHEN, CDR2 SYDVKM. Losses at the gene ends were 3 bases for V and 5 bases for J; bases not matched to a gene: 11. The CDR3 nucleotides are TGTGCCAGCAGTTTTGTGTGGGGACAGGGTGACCATCAGCCCCAGCATTTT. Translating it yields CASSFVWGQGDHQPQHF.

This rearrangement joins TRBV6-1 to TRBJ1-2; D is unclear. CDR1 is MNHNS, CDR2 SASEGT, per germline. The CDR3 has 12 residues. Deletions cut 6 bases from V and 1 base from J, with 6 bases between. In DNA, the CDR3 is TGTGCCAGCAGCGCAAGTAACTATGGCTACACCTTC. It encodes CASSASNYGYTF.

This clone occurred a few times. The gene calls are TRBV6-6 and TRBJ1-4; D is perhaps TRBD1 (5 bases). V lost 2 bases and J 7 bases, leaving 8 bases between the germline ends. This CDR3 is 13 amino acids long. Germline V gives CDR1 MNHNY, CDR2 SVGAGI (reference sequence). The CDR3 region is CASSYVGGEKLFF. In nucleotides, the CDR3 is TGTGCCAGCAGTTACGTCGGGGGTGAAAAACTGTTTTTT.

Ten or more counts support this clone. The gene calls are TRBV19 and TRBJ2-5; 8 nucleotides line up with TRBD1. This CDR3 contains 14 residues. V lost 6 bases, J lost 2 bases, and 5 bases stayed unmatched. Germline V gene lookup returns CDR1 LNHDA and CDR2 SQIVND (reference sequence). The CDR3 region has the DNA TGTGCCAGTAGACTGGACAGGGAACAAGAGACCCAGTACTTC. Protein product: CASRLDREQETQYF.

This clone was seen a few times. This chain joins TRBV4-3 and TRBJ2-5; D gene ambiguous. CDR1 is LGHNA and CDR2 is YSLEER in the germline V gene. The CDR3 spans 15 residues. The ends were cut back, 1 base at V and 5 bases at J, with 14 bases in the middle. The CDR3: CASSQVLGIWETQYF. For the CDR3, the DNA is TGCGCCAGCAGCCAAGTTTTAGGAATTTGGGAGACCCAGTACTTC.

The chain couples TRBV5-4 to TRBJ2-7; 7 nucleotides agree with TRBD1. Germline V gene lookup returns CDR1 SGHNT and CDR2 YYREEE (reference sequence). The J segment lost 7 bases and the V segment lost 2 bases, leaving 6 bases of the junction unmatched. There are 13 residues in the CDR3. The CDR3: CASSLQGRGEQYF. CDR3 nucleotide sequence: TGTGCCAGCAGCTTACAGGGGCGAGGTGAGCAGTACTTC.

This clone was found a few times. The chain is built from TRBV7-2 and TRBJ2-5, with 9 bases aligning to TRBD1. With 5 bases clipped from V and 4 bases from J, the junction kept 2 bases outside the gene matches. In germline, CDR1 is SGHTA, CDR2 FQGNSA. The CDR3 sequence is 13 residues long. The CDR3 loop is CASSRDRAETQYF. The CDR3 region has the DNA TGTGCCAGCAGCAGGGACAGGGCAGAGACCCAGTACTTC.

The chain has TRBV6-5 and TRBJ2-7, with D possibly being TRBD1 (5 bases). This CDR3 spans 15 amino acids. The germline gives CDR1 MNHEY, CDR2 SVGAGI. Trimming cost V 0 bases and J 2 bases, with 11 bases left between them. CDR3 sequence reads: CASSYSGQQTYEQYF. CDR3 coding DNA: TGTGCCAGCAGTTACTCGGGGCAGCAAACCTACGAGCAGTACTTC.

This clone has a single count. The CDR3 bases are TGTGCCAGCACCCTATACGACGGGAACACTGAAGCTTTCTTT. It yields the protein CASTLYDGNTEAFF. V and J are TRBV19 and TRBJ1-1; no firm D call. This CDR3 spans 14 amino acids. From germline, CDR1 is LNHDA and CDR2 SQIVND (reference sequence). Trimming shortened V by 9 bases and J by 1 base, and 15 bases separated the two germline ends.

The chain carries TRBV4-2 and TRBJ2-7, with 8 bases aligning to TRBD2. Trimming removed 1 base from V and 2 bases from J; junction bases left unmatched: 7. This CDR3 contains 16 residues. Per the germline V gene, CDR1 is LGHNA and CDR2 is YNFKEQ. For the CDR3, the DNA is TGTGCCAGCAGCCAAGTGTGGGAGCGGGGGACCTACGAGCAGTACTTC. Amino acid sequence: CASSQVWERGTYEQYF.

This rearrangement joins TRBV7-8 to TRBJ2-7, with no clear D. Germline loops: CDR1 SGHVS, CDR2 FQNEAQ. This CDR3 has 11 residues. V gave up 5 bases and J gave up 3 bases, with 5 bases separating them. The CDR3, as DNA: TGTGCCAGCAGCCCCAGCTACGAGCAGTACTTC. It is translated as CASSPSYEQYF.

The chain uses TRBV5-1 and TRBJ2-1; possibly TRBD2 for D (6 bases). This CDR3 has 14 amino acids. Germline CDR1 SGHRS, CDR2 YFSETQ. V gave up 6 bases and J gave up 7 bases, with 17 bases separating them. The CDR3 is CASTMEGAWNEQFF. CDR3 in DNA: TGCGCCAGCACAATGGAGGGAGCGTGGAATGAGCAGTTCTTC.

The table lists this clone with a few counts. V and J are TRBV9 and TRBJ2-3; TRBD2 matches 9 bases. Germline V gives CDR1 SGDLS, CDR2 YYNGEE. The junction had 4 bases not matched to a gene; V was cut back by 3 bases and J by 2 bases. The CDR3 consists of 15 residues. CDR3 sequence reads: CASSATSGYTDTQYF. The CDR3 DNA is TGTGCCAGCAGCGCGACTAGCGGTTACACAGATACGCAGTATTTT. Looking up the rest from reference TRBV9 and TRBJ2-3 gives the full variable domain: DSGVTQTPKHLITATGQRVTLRCSPRSGDLSVYWYQQSLDQGLQFLIQYYNGEERAKGNILERFSAQQFPDLHSELNLSSLELGDSALYFCASSATSGYTDTQYFGPGTRLTVL.

This clone was recorded once. This chain links TRBV19 with TRBJ2-3; a weak D match, TRBD2 (6 bases). Trimming left V 6 bases short and J 5 bases short, with 15 bases between. Germline CDR1 reads LNHDA; CDR2 reads SQIVND (reference sequence). The CDR3 is 14 residues long. The CDR3 is CASSISGERDTQYF. In DNA form, the CDR3 reads TGTGCCAGTAGCATATCGGGAGAAAGAGATACGCAGTATTTT.

This clone was seen ten or more times. This sequence joins TRBV4-3 and TRBJ1-1; 11 bases line up with TRBD1. Germline V gene sequence: CDR1 LGHNA, CDR2 YSLEER. With V trimmed by 1 base and J by 5 bases, 6 bases remained unmatched. This CDR3 region has 16 residues. CDR3 DNA sequence: TGCGCCAGCAGCCAAGTTCCGGACAGGGGGCTTACTGAAGCTTTCTTT. Translating it yields CASSQVPDRGLTEAFF.

This chain joins TRBV5-1 and TRBJ2-5; the D call may be TRBD1 or TRBD2 (7 bases each). Germline CDR1 SGHRS, CDR2 YFSETQ. V was trimmed by 4 bases and J by 3 bases, leaving 16 bases between them. The CDR3 covers 15 residues. CDR3 protein: CASSGGDSRKETQYF. For the CDR3, the DNA is TGCGCCAGCAGCGGGGGGGACAGCCGCAAAGAGACCCAGTACTTC. The full variable domain, with the rest looked up from reference TRBV5-1 and TRBJ2-5, is KAGVTQTPRYLIKTRGQQVTLSCSPISGHRSVSWYQQTPGQGLQFLFEYFSETQRNKGNFPGRFSGRQFSNSRSEMNVSTLELGDSALYLCASSGGDSRKETQYFGPGTRLLVL.

The chain joins TRBV27 to TRBJ2-3; D remains unclear. This CDR3 is 13 amino acids long. Germline CDR1 and CDR2: MNHEY and SMNVEV (reference sequence). V was trimmed by 5 bases and J by 0 bases, leaving 6 bases between them. The CDR3 reads CASSPESTDTQYF. The CDR3, as DNA: TGTGCCAGCAGTCCGGAAAGCACAGATACGCAGTATTTT.

This chain joins TRBV4-1 and TRBJ1-1, with D unclear. This CDR3 comprises 13 residues. Germline assignment: CDR1 MGHRA and CDR2 YSYEKL. Trimming took 4 bases from V and 12 from J, leaving 18 bases between them. The CDR3 reads CASSPKGQDWTFF. The CDR3 DNA reads as TGCGCCAGCAGCCCCAAGGGCCAGGATTGGACTTTCTTT.

The chain recombines TRBV7-3 with TRBJ2-1; unclear D gene. The germline gives CDR1 SGHTA, CDR2 FQGTGA. V was trimmed by 4 bases and J by 6 bases, leaving 13 bases between them. This CDR3 spans 14 amino acids. The CDR3 nucleotides read TGTGCCAGCAGCTGGGCCCAGCGAGGCAATGAGCAGTTCTTC. Translation: CASSWAQRGNEQFF.

The rearrangement uses TRBV6-6 and TRBJ1-1, with D tentatively TRBD1 (5 bases). V gave up 6 bases and J gave up 1 base, with 6 bases separating them. Germline CDR1 and CDR2: MNHNY and SVGAGI (reference sequence). The CDR3 sequence is 12 residues long. The CDR3 DNA follows: TGTGCCAGCAGCACAGGGAACACTGAAGCTTTCTTT. Translation gives CASSTGNTEAFF.

This clone was seen only a few times. This rearrangement joins TRBV6-1 to TRBJ1-1; D gene unclear. Trimming left V 7 bases short and J 1 base short, with 4 bases between. Germline values: CDR1 MNHNS, CDR2 SASEGT. The CDR3 runs 11 residues. In DNA form, the CDR3 reads TGTGCCAGCAAAGAGAACACTGAAGCTTTCTTT. This gives the protein CASKENTEAFF.

V and J are TRBV27 and TRBJ2-5; the D call may be TRBD1 or TRBD2 (5 bases each). The length of the CDR3 is 15 residues. Per germline, CDR1 MNHEY and CDR2 SMNVEV (reference sequence). Trimming cost V 5 bases and J 7 bases, with 20 bases left between them. The CDR3 spells CASSPLGVPWGTQYF. For the CDR3, the DNA is TGTGCCAGCAGTCCACTAGGGGTCCCGTGGGGGACCCAGTACTTC.

The V call is TRBV28, the J call TRBJ1-5; 8 positions match TRBD1. Unmatched junction bases numbered 2, after V lost 2 bases and J lost 2 bases. This CDR3 region has 15 residues. The germline V gene has CDR1 MDHEN and CDR2 SYDVKM. The CDR3 DNA is TGTGCCAGCAGTTTAACAGGGGGAGGCAATCAGCCCCAGCATTTT. Translating gives CASSLTGGGNQPQHF.

V is TRBV4-3 and J is TRBJ2-7, with 9 bases fitting TRBD1. This CDR3 spans 13 amino acids. V was clipped by 3 bases and J by 6 bases; unmatched bases: 3. Germline V lookup: CDR1 LGHNA, CDR2 YSLEER. CDR3 in DNA: TGCGCCAGCAGCCAGAGACAGGGGGGCGAGCAGTACTTC. It yields the protein CASSQRQGGEQYF.

The gene calls are TRBV6-4 and TRBJ1-6; D uncertain. The ends were cut back, 5 bases at V and 9 bases at J, with 11 bases in the middle. Germline V gene sequence: CDR1 MRHNA, CDR2 SNTAGT. This CDR3 contains 13 residues. The CDR3 protein is CASSLGLVSPLHF. CDR3 DNA sequence: TGTGCCAGCAGTTTGGGTTTGGTTTCACCCCTCCACTTT.

The chain is built from TRBV7-2 and TRBJ2-5, with 7 bases that match TRBD1. Unmatched junction bases numbered 7, after V lost 3 bases and J lost 12 bases. The germline CDR1 and CDR2 sequences are SGHTA and FQGNSA. This CDR3 is 12 amino acids long. CDR3 sequence reads: CASSLEDRVKYF. The CDR3 coding sequence is TGTGCCAGCAGCTTGGAAGACAGGGTAAAGTACTTC.

The chain couples TRBV2 to TRBJ2-2; TRBD2 is a possible D gene (7 bases). Germline V gives CDR1 SNHLY, CDR2 FYNNEI. Trimming shortened V by 7 bases and J by 0 bases, and 12 bases separated the two germline ends. The CDR3 totals 15 residues. The CDR3 DNA is TGTGCCAGCACAGAGGGGGGGGCGAACACCGGGGAGCTGTTTTTT. It specifies CASTEGGANTGELFF.

This rearrangement joins TRBV4-3 to TRBJ1-5; 9 bases map to TRBD1. The CDR3 covers 16 residues. Germline values: CDR1 LGHNA, CDR2 YSLEER. The V and J ends lost 1 base and 2 bases, in that order; junction bases with no gene match: 3. DNA for the CDR3: TGCGCCAGCAGCCAAGGCCGGGACAGGGGCAATCAGCCCCAGCATTTT. Its protein product is CASSQGRDRGNQPQHF.

The chain links TRBV28 to TRBJ2-7, with unresolved D. Germline V CDR1 and CDR2: MDHEN, SYDVKM. V was trimmed by 2 bases and J by 6 bases, leaving 11 bases between them. The CDR3 has 13 amino acids. The CDR3 region is CASSLTPPVEQYF. CDR3 bases: TGTGCCAGCAGTTTAACCCCGCCGGTCGAGCAGTACTTC.

The table lists this clone with a few counts. The J gene is TRBJ1-4, the V gene TRBV6-1, with TRBD1 identical over 9 bases. Germline-derived CDR1 and CDR2 are MNHNS and SASEGT. V trimming: 11 bases; J trimming: 5 bases; junction bases outside the gene matches: 6. CDR3 size: 13 residues. The CDR3 region is CAVKGQGNEKLFF. The CDR3 bases are TGTGCCGTAAAGGGACAGGGAAATGAAAAACTGTTTTTT.

The genes are TRBV4-3 and TRBJ2-5, with 7 bases matching TRBD2. Germline lookup yields CDR1 LGHNA and CDR2 YSLEER. With 1 base clipped from V and 5 bases from J, the junction kept 4 bases outside the gene matches. There are 14 residues in the CDR3. As DNA, the CDR3 is TGCGCCAGCAGCCAAGTGGGGGGGGAGGAGACCCAGTACTTC. Protein: CASSQVGGEETQYF.

The rearrangement joins TRBV27 to TRBJ1-5, with TRBD1 matching over 11 bases. CDR3 length: 15 residues. Germline V gene data show CDR1 as MNHEY and CDR2 as SMNVEV (reference sequence). The J segment lost 6 bases and the V segment lost 8 bases, leaving 9 bases of the junction unmatched. CDR3 in DNA: TGTGCCAGCCAGGACAGGGGGCTATCGGGTCAGCCCCAGCATTTT. This codes for CASQDRGLSGQPQHF.